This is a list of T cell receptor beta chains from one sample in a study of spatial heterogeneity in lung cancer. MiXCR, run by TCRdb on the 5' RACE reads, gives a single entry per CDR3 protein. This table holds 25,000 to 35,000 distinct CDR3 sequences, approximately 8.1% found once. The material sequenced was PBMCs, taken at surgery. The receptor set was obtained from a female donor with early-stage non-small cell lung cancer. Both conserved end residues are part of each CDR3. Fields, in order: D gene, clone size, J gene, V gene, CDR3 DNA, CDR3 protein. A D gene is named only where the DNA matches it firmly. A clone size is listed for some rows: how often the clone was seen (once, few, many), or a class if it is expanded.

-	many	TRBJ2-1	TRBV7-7	TGTGCCAGCAGCCCAGGACTACCCGGTAGCTCCTACAATGAGCAGTTCTTC	CASSPGLPGSSYNEQFF
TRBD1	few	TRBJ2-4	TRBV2	TGTGCCAGCAGTGGGACAGGGGTGGGGAACATTCAGTACTTC	CASSGTGVGNIQYF
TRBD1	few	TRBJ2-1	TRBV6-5	TGTGCCAGCGGGTCTGGACAGGCGACTTACAATGAGCAGTTCTTC	CASGSGQATYNEQFF
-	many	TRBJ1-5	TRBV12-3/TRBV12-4	TGTGCCAGCAGTTTAGGGTCGCCCCAGCATTTT	CASSLGSPQHF
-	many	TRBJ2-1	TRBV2	TGTGCCAGCAGTGAAGTGAGGGGCTTCTACAATGAGCAGTTCTTC	CASSEVRGFYNEQFF
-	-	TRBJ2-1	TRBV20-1	TGCAGTGCTAGAGATTTCAAGGGGAGAAGGAATGAGCAGTTCTTC	CSARDFKGRRNEQFF
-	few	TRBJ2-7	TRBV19	TGTGCCAGTTCAATACGGACGTGGACCTACGAGCAGTACTTC	CASSIRTWTYEQYF
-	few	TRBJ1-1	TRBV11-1	TGTGCCAGCAGTAAAACGCCCAACGTGGGCACTGAAGCTTTCTTT	CASSKTPNVGTEAFF
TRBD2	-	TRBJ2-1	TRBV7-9	TGTGCCAGCAGGCATACCGGGACTAGCCGCGATGAGCAGTTCTTC	CASRHTGTSRDEQFF
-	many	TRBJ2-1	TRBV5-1	TGCGCCAGCAGCTTGAAGGGGCTAGCGTTAGACTACAATGAGCAGTTCTTC	CASSLKGLALDYNEQFF
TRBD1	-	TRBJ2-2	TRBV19	TGTGCCAGTAGTATAGTAGGACAGGGGGCTGACACCGGGGAGCTGTTTTTT	CASSIVGQGADTGELFF
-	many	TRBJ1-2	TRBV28	TGTGCCAGCAGTTTAAAATTACGGGTTCGCGGCTACACCTTC	CASSLKLRVRGYTF
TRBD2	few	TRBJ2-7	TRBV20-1	TGCAGTGCTCGAACCGGGACTAGGGCTTTTTCCTACGAGCAGTACTTC	CSARTGTRAFSYEQYF
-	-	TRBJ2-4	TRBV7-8	TGTGCCAGCAGCGTCCTGGGCTCTATTCAGTACTTC	CASSVLGSIQYF
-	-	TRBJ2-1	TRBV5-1	TGCGCCAGCAGCTTAACAAAGAACAATGAGCAGTTCTTC	CASSLTKNNEQFF
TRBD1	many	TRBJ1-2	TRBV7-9	TGTGCCAGCAGCCCCTTCCGACAGGGCCCAGCTAACTATGGCTACACCTTC	CASSPFRQGPANYGYTF
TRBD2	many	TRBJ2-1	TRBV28	TGTGCCAGCAGTTCCGGGACTAGCGGGAGATCTAATGAGCAGTTCTTC	CASSSGTSGRSNEQFF
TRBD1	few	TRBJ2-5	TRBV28	TGTGCCAGCAGTCCCCGGGACAGGGGGAGGAAGACCCAGTACTTC	CASSPRDRGRKTQYF
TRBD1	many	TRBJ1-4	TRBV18	TGTGCCAGCTCACCAGCAGGGGGCGAAACTAATGAAAAACTGTTTTTT	CASSPAGGETNEKLFF
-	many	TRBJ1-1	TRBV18	TGTGCCAGCTCACCACTGAGTAGGGGCCAAAATGAAGCTTTCTTT	CASSPLSRGQNEAFF
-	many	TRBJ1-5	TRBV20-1	TGCAGTGCTAGGGGGACTTCGAGCAATCAGCCCCAGCATTTT	CSARGTSSNQPQHF
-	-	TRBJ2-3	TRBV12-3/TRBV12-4	TGTGCCAGCAGTTTGGGTTTGGGGAGCACAGATACGCAGTATTTT	CASSLGLGSTDTQYF
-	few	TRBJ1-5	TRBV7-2	TGTGCCAGCAGCTTAGGGATATCTTCGGGGCAGCCCCAGCATTTT	CASSLGISSGQPQHF
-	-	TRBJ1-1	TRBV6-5	TGTGCCAGCATATCGGTCCTGAACACTGAAGCTTTCTTT	CASISVLNTEAFF
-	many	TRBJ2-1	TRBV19	TGTGCCAGTAGTAGCGGAAGATTCCAAAGCAATGAGCAGTTCTTC	CASSSGRFQSNEQFF
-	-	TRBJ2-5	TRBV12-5	TGTGCTAGTGGTTTGGTAGCGGACATACAGAACTACCAAGAGACCCAGTACTTC	CASGLVADIQNYQETQYF
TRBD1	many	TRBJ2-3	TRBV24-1	TGTGCCACCAGTGACGGACAGGTCGGCACAGATACGCAGTATTTT	CATSDGQVGTDTQYF
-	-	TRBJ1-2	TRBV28	TGTGCCAGCAGTTTACCCCCCCTATATGGCTACACCTTC	CASSLPPLYGYTF
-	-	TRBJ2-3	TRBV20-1	TGCAGTGCTAGAGTGGCTAGCAGCGGCACAGATACGCAGTATTTT	CSARVASSGTDTQYF
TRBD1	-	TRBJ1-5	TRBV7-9	TGTGCCAGCAGCAACAGGGGCCAGCCCCAGCATTTT	CASSNRGQPQHF
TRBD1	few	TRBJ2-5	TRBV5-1	TGCGCCAGCAGCTTGTTCGGACAGGTCCAAGAGACCCAGTACTTC	CASSLFGQVQETQYF
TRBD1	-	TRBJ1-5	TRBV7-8	TGTGCCAGCAGCTTCCGGACAGGGAGTCAGCCCCAGCATTTT	CASSFRTGSQPQHF
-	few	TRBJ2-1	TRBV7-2	TGTGCCAGCAGCTGGGGAACGGGAGCGGCGGGCAGGGAGCAGTTCTTC	CASSWGTGAAGREQFF
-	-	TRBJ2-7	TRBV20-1	TGCAGTGCTAGAGCTATAGTACTCTACGAGCAGTACTTC	CSARAIVLYEQYF
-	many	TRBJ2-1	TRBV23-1	TGCGCCAGTATTCCCGTCAGCTTATCCGTCAATGAGCAGTTCTTC	CASIPVSLSVNEQFF
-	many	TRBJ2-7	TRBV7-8	TGTGCCAGCAGCCCCCTAAGAGGCGCCCCTTACGAGCAGTACTTC	CASSPLRGAPYEQYF
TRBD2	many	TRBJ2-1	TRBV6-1	TGTGCCAGCAGTCCGACTAGCATAGGTGAGCAGTTCTTC	CASSPTSIGEQFF
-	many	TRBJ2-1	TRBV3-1	TGTGCCAGCAGCCAAGAAAGGTACTATGAGCAGTTCTTC	CASSQERYYEQFF
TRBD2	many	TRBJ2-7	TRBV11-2	TGTGCCAGCAGCTTACAGCGGGAGACGGCCTACGAGCAGTACTTC	CASSLQRETAYEQYF
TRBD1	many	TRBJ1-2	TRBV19	TGTGCCAGTAGTTCTTACGGGACAGACTATGGCTACACCTTC	CASSSYGTDYGYTF
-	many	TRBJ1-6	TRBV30	TGTGCCTGGAGTACAGGTCGGAGTTCACCCCTCCACTTT	CAWSTGRSSPLHF
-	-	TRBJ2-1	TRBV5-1	TGCGCCAGCAGCTTAACAGACAATGAGCAGTTCTTC	CASSLTDNEQFF
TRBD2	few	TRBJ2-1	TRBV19	TGTGCCAGTAGACCTAGCGGGAGTAACTACAATGAGCAGTTCTTC	CASRPSGSNYNEQFF
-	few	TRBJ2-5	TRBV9	TGTGCCAGTCCGACGGAATATTCAGAGACCCAGTACTTC	CASPTEYSETQYF
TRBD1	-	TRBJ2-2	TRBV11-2	TGTGCCAGCCGCCCCCAGGGGGCGGCCGGGGAGCTGTTTTTT	CASRPQGAAGELFF
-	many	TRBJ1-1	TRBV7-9	TGTGCCAGCAGACTTAGTGGAACGGTTAGGAACACTGAAGCTTTCTTT	CASRLSGTVRNTEAFF
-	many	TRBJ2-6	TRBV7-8	TGTGCCAGCAGCTTGTGGACAGGCGGGAGCTCTGGGGCCAACGTCCTGACTTTC	CASSLWTGGSSGANVLTF
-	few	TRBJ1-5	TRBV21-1	TGTGCCAGCAGCAAAGGCGAGGGACAGCTTGGCAATCAGCCCCAGCATTTT	CASSKGEGQLGNQPQHF
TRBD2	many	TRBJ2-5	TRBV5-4	TGTGCCAGCAGCTTTGCGGCGGGAGCTCTAGAGACCCAGTACTTC	CASSFAAGALETQYF
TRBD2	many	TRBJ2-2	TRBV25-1	TGTGCCAGCAGTGAATCCCCTAGCGGGAGTGCCGGGGAGCTGTTTTTT	CASSESPSGSAGELFF
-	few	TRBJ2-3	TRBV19	TGTGCCAGTAGTAACGCCGGGGGCACAGATACGCAGTATTTT	CASSNAGGTDTQYF
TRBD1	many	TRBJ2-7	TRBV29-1	TGCAGCGTCACCATGGGACAGGCAAGGAACGAGCAGTACTTC	CSVTMGQARNEQYF
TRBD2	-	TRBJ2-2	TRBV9	TGTGCCAGCAGCGAGACTAGCGGGAGGGCCGGTACCGGGGAGCTGTTTTTT	CASSETSGRAGTGELFF
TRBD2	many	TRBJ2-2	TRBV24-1	TGTGCCACCAGTGGTGGACTAGCGGACCGGAACACCGGGGAGCTGTTTTTT	CATSGGLADRNTGELFF
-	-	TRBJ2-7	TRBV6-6	TGTGCCAGCAGGATGGACGAAAGAATGTACGAGCAGTACTTC	CASRMDERMYEQYF
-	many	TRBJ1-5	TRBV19	TGTGCCAGTAGTCCCACCCGGACAAGTAATCAGCCCCAGCATTTT	CASSPTRTSNQPQHF
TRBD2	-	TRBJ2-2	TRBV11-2	TGTGCCAGCCGCCAGGGACTAGCGGGAGTAACCGGGGAGCTGTTTTTT	CASRQGLAGVTGELFF